Listed below are T cell receptor beta chains from one sample, sequenced in a study of technical replicates of blood from four donors. Clones were read by immunoSEQ multiplex PCR, and TCRdb kept only the in-frame ones, dropping some. This table holds tens of thousands of clones, approximately 96% found once. Sequenced material: T cells isolated from PBMCs. Every receptor here comes from a human donor in good health. CDR3s include the opening cysteine and the closing phenylalanine or tryptophan. The D gene is left open where the match is weak. Clone size, where shown, is once, few, many, or a class for clones that have expanded.

D	V	size	J	CDR3	DNA
NA	TRBV7-9	NA	TRBJ2-7	CASSPSSLTYEQYF	TGTGCCAGCAGCCCATCGTCCCTAACCTACGAGCAGTACTTC
NA	TRBV11-2	NA	TRBJ1-5	CASSPSLSEVEPQHF	TGTGCCAGCAGCCCATCCTTGTCCGAGGTGGAGCCCCAGCATTTT
TRBD1	TRBV6-1	NA	TRBJ2-7	CASRNFLDRGYEQYF	TGTGCCAGCAGAAATTTCCTAGACAGGGGCTACGAGCAGTACTTC
NA	TRBV5-1	NA	TRBJ2-3	CASSLEIGTDTQYF	TGCGCCAGCAGCTTGGAGATAGGCACAGATACGCAGTATTTT
NA	TRBV6-4	NA	TRBJ1-2	CASSDSSRGRLGYTF	TGTGCCAGCAGTGACTCGAGTCGAGGCCGCTTGGGCTACACCTTC
NA	TRBV5-1	NA	TRBJ1-5	CASRQDSNQPQHF	TGCGCCAGCAGACAGGACAGCAATCAGCCCCAGCATTTT
TRBD1	TRBV5-8	NA	TRBJ1-5	CASSLNRGDDQPQHF	TGTGCCAGCAGCTTGAACAGGGGGGATGATCAGCCCCAGCATTTT
NA	TRBV25-1	NA	TRBJ2-1	CASSPIVGGGEQFF	TGTGCCAGCAGCCCCATAGTAGGTGGCGGTGAGCAGTTCTTC
TRBD2	TRBV6-6	few	TRBJ2-7	CASSYLQVAGEQYF	TGTGCCAGCAGCTACCTACAGGTAGCGGGGGAGCAGTACTTC
TRBD1	TRBV9	NA	TRBJ2-2	CASSENSGTANTGELFF	TGTGCCAGCAGCGAGAACTCCGGGACAGCGAACACCGGGGAGCTGTTTTTT
TRBD1	TRBV6-6	NA	TRBJ1-5	CASSYSGTGAQPQHF	TGTGCCAGCAGTTACTCAGGGACAGGCGCTCAGCCCCAGCATTTT
NA	TRBV10-3	NA	TRBJ1-2	CAISESTNRARVDYGYTF	TGTGCCATCAGTGAGTCGACGAACAGGGCTCGGGTTGACTATGGCTACACCTTC
TRBD2	TRBV6-5	NA	TRBJ2-2	CASSYPGEGRTGELFF	TGTGCCAGCAGTTACCCCGGGGAGGGGAGAACCGGGGAGCTGTTTTTT
TRBD2	TRBV7-8	NA	TRBJ2-1	CASSLRGGRPGNEQFF	TGTGCCAGCAGTCTTAGGGGCGGGAGGCCGGGGAATGAGCAGTTCTTC
NA	TRBV9	once	TRBJ2-2	CASSVEGNRANTGELFF	TGTGCCAGCAGCGTAGAGGGGAACAGGGCGAACACCGGGGAGCTGTTTTTT
TRBD1	TRBV6-5	NA	TRBJ1-1	CASMDRGNTEAFF	TGTGCCAGCATGGACAGGGGAAACACTGAAGCTTTCTTT
NA	TRBV12-2	NA	TRBJ2-7	CASRLGGGLAAYEQYF	TGTGCAAGTCGCTTAGGGGGGGGACTAGCGGCCTACGAGCAGTACTTC
NA	TRBV15	NA	TRBJ1-2	CATSRDWPVANYGYTF	TGTGCCACCAGCAGAGATTGGCCTGTTGCTAACTATGGCTACACCTTC
TRBD1	TRBV29-1	NA	TRBJ2-2	CSAGTGGNTGELFF	TGCAGCGCTGGGACAGGGGGAAACACCGGGGAGCTGTTTTTT
NA	TRBV6-5	NA	TRBJ1-6	CASQSGSNSPLHF	TGTGCCAGCCAGTCGGGTAGTAATTCACCCCTCCACTTT
TRBD2	TRBV10-1	NA	TRBJ2-3	CATSLELAGVTDTQYF	TGCGCCACCTCATTGGAGCTAGCGGGAGTAACAGATACGCAGTATTTT
NA	TRBV30	NA	TRBJ2-1	CAWSGHSGTQAYNEQFF	TGTGCCTGGAGTGGTCATTCCGGGACACAAGCTTACAATGAGCAGTTCTTC
NA	TRBV13	NA	TRBJ2-5	CASSLVGEYQETQYF	TGTGCCAGCAGCTTAGTCGGGGAGTACCAAGAGACCCAGTACTTC
NA	TRBV11-1	NA	TRBJ2-3	CASSSVTDTQYF	TGTGCCAGCAGCTCCGTTACAGATACGCAGTATTTT
NA	TRBV20-1	NA	TRBJ2-3	CSASLSDTQYF	TGCAGTGCTAGCCTTTCAGATACGCAGTATTTT
NA	TRBV19	NA	TRBJ2-1	CASSIATGSSYNEQFF	TGTGCCAGTAGTATAGCTACCGGGAGCTCCTACAATGAGCAGTTCTTC
TRBD1	TRBV5-1	NA	TRBJ2-1	CASSWTRDRVNNEQFF	TGCGCCAGCAGCTGGACCCGGGACAGGGTAAACAATGAGCAGTTCTTC
NA	TRBV25-1	NA	TRBJ1-5	CASSDTGGSQPQHF	TGTGCCAGCAGTGACACCGGAGGGAGCCAGCCCCAGCATTTT
NA	TRBV5-1	NA	TRBJ2-1	CASRELDGYNEQFF	TGCGCCAGCAGGGAGCTGGATGGCTACAATGAGCAGTTCTTC
NA	TRBV15	NA	TRBJ2-3	CATSRDVIGGGDTQYF	TGTGCCACCAGCAGAGATGTTATTGGAGGCGGGGATACGCAGTATTTT
TRBD2	TRBV27	NA	TRBJ2-7	CASSLGLDHYEQYF	TGTGCCAGCAGTTTAGGACTAGACCACTACGAGCAGTACTTC
NA	TRBV5-1	once	TRBJ2-6	CASSTLDSVSGANVLTF	TGCGCCAGCAGCACTTTAGACAGCGTCTCTGGGGCCAACGTCCTGACTTTC
NA	TRBV9	once	TRBJ1-1	CASSSGGRNTEAFF	TGTGCCAGCAGCTCCGGGGGAAGAAACACTGAAGCTTTCTTT
NA	TRBV27	NA	TRBJ2-7	CASSLTPGYEQYF	TGTGCCAGCAGTCTCACCCCAGGGTACGAGCAGTACTTC
TRBD2	TRBV9	NA	TRBJ2-7	CASSVEDGPSGVYEQYF	TGTGCCAGCAGCGTAGAGGACGGGCCTAGCGGGGTCTACGAGCAGTACTTC
NA	TRBV19	NA	TRBJ2-3	CASSTRARTDTQYF	TGTGCCAGTAGTACGCGGGCACGCACAGATACGCAGTATTTT